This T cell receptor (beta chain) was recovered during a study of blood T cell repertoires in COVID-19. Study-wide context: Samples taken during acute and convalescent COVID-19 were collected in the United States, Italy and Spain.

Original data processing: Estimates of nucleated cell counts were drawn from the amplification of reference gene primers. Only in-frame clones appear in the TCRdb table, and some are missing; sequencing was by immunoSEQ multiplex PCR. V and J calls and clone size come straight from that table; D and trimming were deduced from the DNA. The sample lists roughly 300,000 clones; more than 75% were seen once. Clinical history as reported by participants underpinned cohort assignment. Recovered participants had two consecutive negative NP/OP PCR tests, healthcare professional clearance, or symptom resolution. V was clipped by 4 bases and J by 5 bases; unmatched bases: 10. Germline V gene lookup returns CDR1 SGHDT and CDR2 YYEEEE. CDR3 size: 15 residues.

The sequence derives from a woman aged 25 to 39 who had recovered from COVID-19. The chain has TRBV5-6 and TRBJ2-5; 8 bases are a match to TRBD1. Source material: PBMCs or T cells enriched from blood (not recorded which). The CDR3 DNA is TGTGCCAGCAGCCAAGGCAGGGGGCGCAGGGAGACCCAGTACTTC. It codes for CASSQGRGRRETQYF.